The subject of this entry is one T cell receptor (beta chain). As to treatment: randomized to nivolumab then ipilimumab (arm A) or the reverse (arm B). This sample stems from a study of sequential checkpoint blockade in melanoma. Whole-study context: Randomization was 1:1 between first-line nivolumab→ipilimumab and ipilimumab→nivolumab.

This table comes from immunoSEQ multiplex PCR, and its TCRdb copy is limited to in-frame clones, with some not included. The sample contains some 40,000 clones, 84% of which appear only once. The germline V and J ends were trimmed by 4 bases and 2 bases, with 15 bases remaining between them. Per germline, CDR1 SGHDT and CDR2 YYEEEE. There are 15 residues in the CDR3. The chain joins TRBV5-6 to TRBJ1-2; D is unresolved. The sample consisted of CD8+ T cells sorted from blood (inferred from file names), taken from a patient given nivolumab and ipilimumab in sequence. This TCR was sampled from a human donor with melanoma. CDR3 protein: CASSPVVLANYGYTF. CDR3 coding DNA: TGTGCCAGCAGCCCTGTGGTCCTGGCCAACTATGGCTACACCTTC.